One and the same sample provided the 21 T cell receptor beta chains below, sequenced in a study of cytomegalovirus exposure and HLA in healthy donors. It was with 60 Vbeta and 13 Jbeta primers that the PCR ran. The assay was immunoSEQ multiplex PCR, and TCRdb's table has in-frame clones only and misses some. The data hold 150,000 to 200,000 clones, with approximately 79% observed a single time. Sample: PBMCs. The receptors originated from a man between 50 and 59 years old in good health and CMV-seropositive.

In nucleotides, the CDR3 is TGTGCCAGCAAAAAGACCCGGGACTATGGCTACACCTTC. Translated: CASKKTRDYGYTF. This chain uses TRBV21-1 with TRBJ1-2. TRBV21-1 is classified as a pseudogene. The length of the CDR3 is 13 residues.

V and J are TRBV7-9 and TRBJ2-5, with TRBD1 matching over 7 bases. V lost 5 bases, J lost 4 bases, and 7 bases stayed unmatched. CDR1 is SEHNR and CDR2 is FQNEAQ in the germline V gene (reference sequence). The length of the CDR3 is 14 residues. This CDR3 reads CASSPLTGTETQYF. The CDR3 coding sequence is TGTGCCAGCAGCCCTCTGACAGGGACAGAGACCCAGTACTTC.

The chain employs TRBV18 and TRBJ2-3; 7 bases agree with TRBD1. With V trimmed by 5 bases and J by 5 bases, 4 bases remained unmatched. The germline gives CDR1 KGHSH, CDR2 LQKENI. This CDR3 is built from 13 residues. CDR3 nucleotide sequence: TGTGCCAGCTCAGGGGCAGGGGGAGATACGCAGTATTTT. It translates to CASSGAGGDTQYF.

This chain joins TRBV18 and TRBJ2-3, with D maybe TRBD1 (6 bases). The CDR3 is 13 residues long. V was cut by 3 bases and J by 6 bases, with 10 bases left in between. Germline CDR1 reads KGHSH; CDR2 reads LQKENI. The CDR3, as DNA: TGTGCCAGCTCACCCGACAGGTGGGATACGCAGTATTTT. It yields the protein CASSPDRWDTQYF.

The rearrangement uses TRBV4-1 and TRBJ2-7, with 12 nucleotides matching TRBD2. Germline V CDR1 and CDR2: MGHRA, YSYEKL. This CDR3 is 16 amino acids long. V was clipped by 0 bases and J by 3 bases; unmatched bases: 3. DNA for the CDR3: TGCGCCAGCAGCCAAGATTGGACTAGCGGGGTCTACGAGCAGTACTTC. Protein sequence: CASSQDWTSGVYEQYF.

The CDR3 DNA reads TGTGCCAGCAGCCCATCGGGACAGCTCAATCAGCCCCAGCATTTT. Its translation is CASSPSGQLNQPQHF. This chain joins TRBV2 and TRBJ1-5; the match to TRBD1 covers 7 bases. The V gene end was trimmed by 6 bases and the J gene end by 3 bases; junction bases not matched to a gene: 8. Germline V gives CDR1 SNHLY, CDR2 FYNNEI. The CDR3 runs 15 residues.

The rearrangement joins TRBV18 to TRBJ2-7, with D maybe TRBD1 (5 bases). The CDR3 has 14 residues. The germline CDR1 and CDR2 sequences are KGHSH and LQKENI. V was trimmed by 5 bases and J by 6 bases, leaving 17 bases between them. The CDR3 bases are TGTGCCAGCTCATTGACTGTGGACACTTCCGAGCAGTACGTC. Its translation: CASSLTVDTSEQYV.

The chain employs TRBV2 and TRBJ2-6; TRBD2 aligns across 7 bases. This CDR3 contains 16 residues. The germline gives CDR1 SNHLY, CDR2 FYNNEI. Trimming removed 8 bases from V and 0 bases from J; junction bases left unmatched: 7. The CDR3 reads CASGGGRSSGANVLTF. DNA of the CDR3: TGTGCCAGCGGGGGGGGGAGGAGCTCTGGGGCCAACGTCCTGACTTTC.

The gene calls are TRBV27 and TRBJ1-1; D may be TRBD1 (5 bases). The germline V and J ends were trimmed by 8 bases and 1 base, with 14 bases remaining between them. Germline V gene sequence: CDR1 MNHEY, CDR2 SMNVEV (reference sequence). This CDR3 spans 14 amino acids. The chain's CDR3 is CASPLGGKNTEAFF. The CDR3 nucleotides read TGTGCCAGCCCCCTGGGGGGGAAGAACACTGAAGCTTTCTTT.

This chain connects TRBV7-2 to TRBJ2-3, with D maybe TRBD1 (6 bases). V lost 5 bases to trimming and J lost 4 bases, with 13 bases between them. CDR3 length equals 14 residues. The germline CDR1 and CDR2 sequences are SGHTA and FQGNSA. The CDR3 loop reads CASSGGGRADTQYF. The CDR3 DNA reads as TGTGCCAGCAGCGGGGGCGGGCGGGCAGATACGCAGTATTTT.

The chain joins TRBV5-4 to TRBJ2-7; TRBD1 is a possible D gene (6 bases). The CDR3 is made up of 13 amino acids. CDR1 is SGHNT and CDR2 is YYREEE in the germline V gene (reference sequence). Between the trimmed V and J ends, which lost 4 bases and 1 base, there was a span of 9 bases. The CDR3 here is CASSMGASYEQYF. The CDR3 DNA is TGTGCCAGCAGCATGGGGGCTTCCTACGAGCAGTACTTC.

V gene TRBV7-8 combines with J gene TRBJ2-1; 12 bases agree with TRBD2. The V gene end was trimmed by 0 bases and the J gene end by 5 bases; junction bases not matched to a gene: 11. The CDR3 has 19 residues. Germline V gene lookup returns CDR1 SGHVS and CDR2 FQNEAQ. CDR3 sequence: CASSLARVPSGGANNEQFF. The CDR3 DNA is TGTGCCAGCAGCTTAGCGCGAGTTCCTAGCGGGGGGGCAAACAATGAGCAGTTCTTC.

The chain is built from TRBV28 and TRBJ1-4; tentatively, D is TRBD1 (5 bases). V was clipped by 6 bases and J by 0 bases, with 11 bases between them. The CDR3 runs 15 residues. CDR1 and CDR2 (germline): MDHEN, SYDVKM. The CDR3 protein is CASRRTPATNEKLFF. In DNA, the CDR3 is TGTGCCAGCAGGCGGACACCCGCAACTAATGAAAAACTGTTTTTT.

The chain is built from TRBV18 and TRBJ1-5; 7 bases align to TRBD1. The CDR3 consists of 16 residues. Germline trimming cut 4 bases from V and 3 bases from J; bases unmatched to any gene: 9. Germline CDR1 reads KGHSH; CDR2 reads LQKENI. The CDR3 is CASSQFRDSPNQPQHF. The CDR3 DNA is TGTGCCAGCTCACAGTTCCGGGACAGCCCCAATCAGCCCCAGCATTTT.

V is TRBV15 and J is TRBJ2-2; 13 positions agree with TRBD2. This CDR3 is built from 16 residues. J gave up 6 bases and V 2 bases, and 3 bases lay outside the gene matches. Germline V lookup: CDR1 LNHNV, CDR2 YYDKDF (reference sequence). The DNA of the CDR3 is TGTGCCACCAGCAGAAGACTAGCGGGGGGCCCCGGGGAGCTGTTTTTT. It yields the protein CATSRRLAGGPGELFF. Full variable domain (rest looked up from reference TRBV15 and TRBJ2-2): DAMVIQNPRYQVTQFGKPVTLSCSQTLNHNVMYWYQQKSSQAPKLLFHYYDKDFNNEADTPDNFQSRRPNTSFCFLDIRSPGLGDTAMYLCATSRRLAGGPGELFFGEGSRLTVL.

CDR3 loop: CASSPSGQGREAFF. Written as DNA, the CDR3 is TGTGCCAGCTCACCAAGTGGACAGGGACGTGAAGCTTTCTTT. The chain employs TRBV18 and TRBJ1-1; the match to TRBD1 covers 8 bases. Per germline, CDR1 KGHSH and CDR2 LQKENI. CDR3 length: 14 amino acids. With V trimmed by 2 bases and J by 7 bases, 6 bases remained unmatched.

This rearrangement joins TRBV7-3 to TRBJ2-2; 11 bases are a match to TRBD2. With V trimmed by 2 bases and J by 2 bases, 4 bases remained unmatched. Germline V gene sequence: CDR1 SGHTA, CDR2 FQGTGA. CDR3 length: 17 residues. CDR3 residues: CASSLQLAGANTGELFF. The CDR3 nucleotides read TGTGCCAGCAGCTTACAACTAGCGGGGGCCAACACCGGGGAGCTGTTTTTT.

The chain is built from TRBV23-1 and TRBJ2-7; D is unclear. TRBV23-1 is assigned to the ORF class and has an uncertain function. The length of the CDR3 is 12 residues. The V and J ends lost 4 bases and 4 bases respectively, with 8 bases between them. This CDR3 reads CASSLTFYEQYV. In DNA, the CDR3 is TGCGCCAGCAGTCTGACATTTTACGAGCAGTACGTC.

The chain recombines TRBV6-1 with TRBJ2-7; 7 bases agree with TRBD1. CDR1 MNHNS and CDR2 SASEGT come from the germline V gene. The CDR3 consists of 14 residues. J gave up 2 bases and V 7 bases, and 8 bases lay outside the gene matches. CDR3 loop: CASTLGGQTYEQYV. Here the CDR3 DNA reads TGTGCCAGCACCTTAGGGGGACAGACCTACGAGCAGTACGTC.

The rearrangement uses TRBV13 and TRBJ1-2, with 8 bases fitting TRBD1. After removal of 2 bases from V and 3 bases from J, the junction contained 11 bases not matched to a gene. This CDR3 has 17 residues. Germline assignment: CDR1 PRHDT and CDR2 FYEKMQ (reference sequence). DNA for the CDR3: TGTGCCAGCAGCTTAAGCGCGACAGGGGCGGCTGACTATGGCTACACCTTC. Amino acids: CASSLSATGAADYGYTF.

The chain combines TRBV5-1 with TRBJ1-6; D gene uncertain. Germline CDR1 SGHRS, CDR2 YFSETQ. This CDR3 spans 14 amino acids. V was shortened by 0 bases and J by 8 bases, with 9 bases between the two germline ends. The CDR3 sequence: CASSLVHLDSPLHF. CDR3 nucleotides: TGCGCCAGCAGCTTGGTTCACTTGGATTCACCCCTCCACTTT.